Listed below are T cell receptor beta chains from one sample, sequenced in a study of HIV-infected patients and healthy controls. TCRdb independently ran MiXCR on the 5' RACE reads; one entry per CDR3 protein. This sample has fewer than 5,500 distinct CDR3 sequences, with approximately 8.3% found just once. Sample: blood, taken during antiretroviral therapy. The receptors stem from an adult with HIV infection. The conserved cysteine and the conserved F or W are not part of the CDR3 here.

ASSFRGDGELF,TRBV28
ASLLAHITDTQY,TRBV2
ASSLTDNQPQH,TRBV5-1
ASTAGWGEKLF,TRBV7-6
ASRVTETEAF,TRBV6-6
ASSLQETQY,TRBV14
ASSLSGGTGELF,TRBV12-3/TRBV12-4
ASSTRTGSDSGANVLT,TRBV7-9
ASTPGVSEAF,TRBV28
ASSLVGRAKETQY,TRBV5-1
ASSLEHLNTEAF,TRBV5-1
SGGPHPYEQY,TRBV20-1
ASSYLQGAYEQY,TRBV6-5
AISDPQEGRYEQY,TRBV10-3
ASRRQDGRHEQY,TRBV2
ATSDLWRDTQY,TRBV24-1
ASSLGDSLKMI,TRBV18
ASYRVGENTGELF,TRBV19
ASSDQGSTEAF,TRBV5-1
ASSPHGGTGELF,TRBV12-3/TRBV12-4
ASSTSGTQPQH,TRBV2
ASSSSPDRASGELF,TRBV5-4
ASSPWDQPGAGELF,TRBV5-1
ASRKQGVSDTQY,TRBV5-1
ASSVVVAGPTDTQY,TRBV9
ASSLLRRGGLNEQF,TRBV7-9
ASSQDRAGYVVGETQY,TRBV3-1
AWSPGLAGFTDTQY,TRBV30
ASSAWDIFNSGANVLT,TRBV12-3/TRBV12-4
AAGQGWGEQY,TRBV10-3
ASSSMTNPNEQF,TRBV12-3/TRBV12-4
ASSYRLAGEETQY,TRBV6-5
ASSGGWLSTDTQY,TRBV7-6
ASSSSGRIYEQY,TRBV12-3/TRBV12-4
ASSLGDNYNEQF,TRBV5-1
ASSKEWDTVWALH,TRBV21-1
ASSLGLELDTQY,TRBV7-2